The 6 T cell receptor beta chains below were found in one sample sequenced in a study of T-cell memory formation after mild COVID-19 (dated by TCRdb to the early 2020s). Receptor amplification or capture employed 5' RACE. Sequencing relied on an Illumina NovaSeq 6000. TCRdb reprocessing: public reads trimmed at Q25 with fastp, clones called with MiXCR, in-frame beta chains kept. One record per CDR3 amino acid sequence lists the most common genes and DNA. This sample has roughly 380,000 distinct CDR3 sequences in its table, and approximately 29% of those were observed once. Of the sample, roughly 13% falls within the top ten clones. The sequenced material came from PBMCs or a T cell subset sorted from them (not recorded which). The origin of the receptors is an adult woman who had mild COVID-19 (a few samples of this study predate the infection). The sample titles of this study are shuffled in the database, so cell type and time point are left out; the donor was told from shared clones.

The V and J genes are TRBV7-2 and TRBJ1-5, with a tentative D call TRBD1 (6 bases). Germline CDR1 reads SGHTA; CDR2 reads FQGNSA. The V gene lost 1 base and the J gene lost 4 bases, with 11 bases spanning the gap. The CDR3 contains 15 residues. The CDR3 loop is CASSLEGDLNQPQHF. CDR3 nucleotide sequence: TGTGCCAGCAGCTTAGAGGGGGATCTGAATCAGCCCCAGCATTTT. The whole variable domain, filled in from reference TRBV7-2 and TRBJ1-5, reads GAGVSQSPSNKVTEKGKDVELRCDPISGHTALYWYRQSLGQGLEFLIYFQGNSAPDKSGLPSDRFSAERTGGSVSTLTIQRTQQEDSAVYLCASSLEGDLNQPQHFGDGTRLSIL.

V gene TRBV18 combines with J gene TRBJ2-7; 8 positions match TRBD2. The CDR3 spans 16 residues. The V gene end was trimmed by 2 bases and the J gene end by 3 bases; junction bases not matched to a gene: 9. Germline V lookup: CDR1 KGHSH, CDR2 LQKENI. The CDR3 loop is CASSPIITSGFYEQYF. In nucleotides, the CDR3 is TGTGCCAGCTCACCAATAATCACTAGCGGTTTCTACGAGCAGTACTTC.

This clonotype was counted between two and nine times. This chain connects TRBV6-2 or TRBV6-3 to TRBJ2-7; 9 bases line up with TRBD2. This CDR3 contains 13 residues. The trim removed 7 bases at V and 3 bases at J, leaving 4 bases unmatched. The germline CDR1 and CDR2 sequences are MNHEY and SVGEGT. CDR3 sequence reads: CASNSGSFYEQYF. The CDR3 coding sequence is TGTGCCAGCAATAGCGGGAGTTTCTACGAGCAGTACTTC.

This clonotype occurred a few times. The chain combines TRBV4-3 with TRBJ2-2; D is possibly TRBD2 (5 bases). The germline gives CDR1 LGHNA, CDR2 YSLEER. The V end was cut by 0 bases, the J end by 6 bases, with 11 bases between. The CDR3 extends over 15 amino acids. The CDR3 region is CASSQDMGSPGELFF. For the CDR3, the DNA is TGCGCCAGCAGCCAAGATATGGGGAGCCCCGGGGAGCTGTTTTTT.

The count of this clonotype is one. The gene calls are TRBV4-1 and TRBJ2-3; 13 positions agree with TRBD2. Germline-derived CDR1 and CDR2 are MGHRA and YSYEKL. The CDR3 totals 17 residues. V gave up 1 base and J gave up 4 bases; unmatched junction bases: 5. The CDR3 DNA follows: TGCGCCAGCAGCCAAGCCCGGACTAGCGGGGGTTCAGATACGCAGTATTTT. It codes for CASSQARTSGGSDTQYF.

With regard to this clonotype: Given a much more abundant clone one base away, this may be a read error. The chain employs TRBV24-1 and TRBJ2-3, with a weak D call TRBD2 (5 bases). The germline V gene has CDR1 KGHDR and CDR2 SFDVKD. V was pared by 6 bases and J by 3 bases, with 6 bases between. CDR3 length equals 12 residues. CDR3 sequence: CATSLATDTQYF. The DNA of the CDR3 is TGTGCCACCAGTCTAGCAACAGATACGCAGTATTTT.